This is a list of T cell receptor beta chains from one sample in a study of blood T cells in healthy people across ages. TCRdb fed the 5' RACE reads into MiXCR, producing one record per CDR3 protein. The sample holds fewer than 950,000 distinct CDR3 sequences, about 53% seen once. The sequencing input was blood. The receptors originated from a man older than 75 in good health. CDR3s include the opening cysteine and the closing phenylalanine or tryptophan. Each record gives: CDR3 length, D gene, V gene, J gene, clone size, CDR3 protein, CDR3 DNA. The D gene is left open where the match is weak. Clone size is given for some rows only: seen once, a few or many times, or a class if the clone is expanded.

cdr3_length: 15; d_call: TRBD1; v_call: TRBV7-2; j_call: TRBJ1-1; clone_size: few; cdr3_aa: CASSPRQGTGTEAFF; cdr3_nt: TGTGCCAGCAGCCCCCGACAGGGTACGGGCACTGAAGCTTTCTTT
cdr3_length: 17; d_call: NA; v_call: TRBV14; j_call: TRBJ2-1; clone_size: NA; cdr3_aa: CASSQEPPETGYNEQFF; cdr3_nt: TGTGCCAGCAGCCAAGAACCGCCCGAAACCGGATACAATGAGCAGTTCTTC
cdr3_length: 15; d_call: NA; v_call: TRBV20-1; j_call: TRBJ1-6; clone_size: few; cdr3_aa: CSARDRSSYNSPLHF; cdr3_nt: TGCAGTGCTAGAGATCGTAGCTCCTATAATTCACCCCTCCACTTT
cdr3_length: 17; d_call: TRBD2; v_call: TRBV5-1; j_call: TRBJ2-3; clone_size: NA; cdr3_aa: CASSSILSSGITDTQYF; cdr3_nt: TGCGCCAGCAGCTCTATCTTATCCAGCGGGATCACAGATACGCAGTATTTT
cdr3_length: 14; d_call: NA; v_call: TRBV29-1; j_call: TRBJ2-1; clone_size: few; cdr3_aa: CSVRTDPSSNEQFF; cdr3_nt: TGCAGCGTTCGGACAGATCCATCCTCAAATGAGCAGTTCTTC
cdr3_length: 15; d_call: NA; v_call: TRBV7-8; j_call: TRBJ2-4; clone_size: NA; cdr3_aa: CASSLGSGDKNIQYF; cdr3_nt: TGTGCCAGCAGCTTAGGCAGTGGAGACAAAAACATTCAGTACTTC
cdr3_length: 15; d_call: NA; v_call: TRBV20-1; j_call: TRBJ1-2; clone_size: NA; cdr3_aa: CSARGGGRGNYGYTF; cdr3_nt: TGCAGTGCTAGAGGGGGGGGCAGGGGTAACTATGGCTACACCTTC
cdr3_length: 15; d_call: NA; v_call: TRBV7-2; j_call: TRBJ2-1; clone_size: few; cdr3_aa: CASSLVVGPYNEQFF; cdr3_nt: TGTGCCAGCAGCTTAGTGGTGGGCCCCTACAATGAGCAGTTCTTC
cdr3_length: 16; d_call: NA; v_call: TRBV21-1; j_call: TRBJ1-2; clone_size: NA; cdr3_aa: CASSKAPEGPSYGYTF; cdr3_nt: TGTGCCAGCAGCAAAGCCCCCGAGGGCCCCTCCTATGGCTACACCTTC
cdr3_length: 16; d_call: NA; v_call: TRBV12-5; j_call: TRBJ2-4; clone_size: NA; cdr3_aa: CASGLLLDRRGHIQYF; cdr3_nt: TGTGCTAGTGGTTTGCTGCTCGACAGGAGAGGGCACATTCAGTACTTC
cdr3_length: 16; d_call: NA; v_call: TRBV25-1; j_call: TRBJ2-1; clone_size: NA; cdr3_aa: CASSGAGDRDYNEQFF; cdr3_nt: TGTGCCAGCAGTGGAGCGGGGGACAGGGATTACAATGAGCAGTTCTTC
cdr3_length: 11; d_call: NA; v_call: TRBV20-1; j_call: TRBJ1-1; clone_size: once; cdr3_aa: CSARTDGEAFF; cdr3_nt: TGCAGTGCTAGGACAGATGGTGAAGCTTTCTTT
cdr3_length: 17; d_call: NA; v_call: TRBV6-5; j_call: TRBJ1-4; clone_size: NA; cdr3_aa: CASSYRAGPSTNEKLFF; cdr3_nt: TGTGCCAGCAGTTACAGGGCAGGGCCCTCAACTAATGAAAAACTGTTTTTT
cdr3_length: 15; d_call: NA; v_call: TRBV20-1; j_call: TRBJ2-3; clone_size: many; cdr3_aa: CSAREGDKGTDTQYF; cdr3_nt: TGCAGTGCTAGAGAGGGGGACAAAGGCACAGATACGCAGTATTTT
cdr3_length: 13; d_call: TRBD2; v_call: TRBV24-1; j_call: TRBJ2-1; clone_size: NA; cdr3_aa: CATQREGPGEQFF; cdr3_nt: TGTGCCACTCAGCGGGAGGGCCCAGGTGAGCAGTTCTTC
cdr3_length: 13; d_call: NA; v_call: TRBV20-1; j_call: TRBJ2-1; clone_size: few; cdr3_aa: CSARGPRTNEQFF; cdr3_nt: TGCAGTGCGAGAGGACCTAGGACGAATGAGCAGTTCTTC
cdr3_length: 15; d_call: NA; v_call: TRBV7-9; j_call: TRBJ2-3; clone_size: NA; cdr3_aa: CASSPRGGGNRYAYF; cdr3_nt: TGTGCCAGCAGCCCCCGCGGAGGGGGCAACAGATACGCGTATTTT
cdr3_length: 13; d_call: TRBD2; v_call: TRBV20-1; j_call: TRBJ2-5; clone_size: NA; cdr3_aa: CSANPTSVETQYF; cdr3_nt: TGCAGTGCTAACCCGACTAGCGTGGAGACCCAGTACTTC
cdr3_length: 17; d_call: TRBD1; v_call: TRBV12-3/TRBV12-4; j_call: TRBJ2-6; clone_size: NA; cdr3_aa: CASRPVYRGTGANVLTF; cdr3_nt: TGTGCCAGCAGACCAGTTTACAGGGGGACTGGGGCCAACGTCCTGACTTTC
cdr3_length: 15; d_call: NA; v_call: TRBV5-6; j_call: TRBJ2-7; clone_size: NA; cdr3_aa: CASSLIAGPQYEQYF; cdr3_nt: TGTGCCAGCAGCTTGATTGCCGGTCCACAATACGAGCAGTACTTC
cdr3_length: 10; d_call: NA; v_call: TRBV3-1; j_call: TRBJ2-5; clone_size: many; cdr3_aa: CASSRETQYF; cdr3_nt: TGTGCCAGCAGCCGAGAGACCCAGTACTTC
cdr3_length: 14; d_call: NA; v_call: TRBV7-6; j_call: TRBJ2-4; clone_size: NA; cdr3_aa: CASSPSAGKNIQYF; cdr3_nt: TGTGCCAGCAGCCCGAGTGCGGGTAAAAACATTCAGTACTTC
cdr3_length: 17; d_call: TRBD2; v_call: TRBV6-1; j_call: TRBJ2-3; clone_size: NA; cdr3_aa: CASRNRPSGSAAGYAYF; cdr3_nt: TGTGCTAGCAGAAATCGCCCTAGCGGGAGCGCCGCCGGATACGCGTATTTT
cdr3_length: 15; d_call: TRBD1; v_call: TRBV6-6; j_call: TRBJ1-5; clone_size: NA; cdr3_aa: CASKQTGEGYQPQHF; cdr3_nt: TGTGCCAGCAAACAGACAGGGGAAGGCTATCAGCCCCAGCATTTT
cdr3_length: 17; d_call: TRBD2; v_call: TRBV20-1; j_call: TRBJ2-1; clone_size: few; cdr3_aa: CSARDRLAGGFYNEQFF; cdr3_nt: TGCAGTGCTAGAGATCGACTAGCGGGAGGGTTCTACAATGAGCAGTTCTTC
cdr3_length: 15; d_call: TRBD1; v_call: TRBV6-1; j_call: TRBJ2-1; clone_size: few; cdr3_aa: CASSKPGQGSNEQFF; cdr3_nt: TGTGCCAGCAGTAAACCGGGACAGGGATCGAATGAGCAGTTCTTC
cdr3_length: 18; d_call: NA; v_call: TRBV6-2/TRBV6-3; j_call: TRBJ2-3; clone_size: NA; cdr3_aa: CASSYPTLAGVGHRYAYF; cdr3_nt: TGTGCCAGCAGTTACCCCACCCTTGCGGGAGTGGGACACAGGTACGCGTATTTT
cdr3_length: 12; d_call: NA; v_call: TRBV12-3/TRBV12-4; j_call: TRBJ2-5; clone_size: few; cdr3_aa: CASSWGFETQYF; cdr3_nt: TGTGCCAGCAGTTGGGGATTTGAGACCCAGTACTTC
cdr3_length: 16; d_call: TRBD1; v_call: TRBV5-4; j_call: TRBJ1-3; clone_size: NA; cdr3_aa: CASSSRTGNSGNTIYF; cdr3_nt: TGTGCCAGCAGCTCGCGGACAGGGAACTCTGGAAACACCATATATTTT
cdr3_length: 15; d_call: NA; v_call: TRBV7-9; j_call: TRBJ2-5; clone_size: NA; cdr3_aa: CASSLRVAGQETQDF; cdr3_nt: TGTGCCAGCAGCTTAAGAGTGGCTGGACAAGAGACCCAGGACTTC
cdr3_length: 15; d_call: NA; v_call: TRBV6-2/TRBV6-3; j_call: TRBJ2-7; clone_size: few; cdr3_aa: CASSYSSGVRGEQYF; cdr3_nt: TGTGCCAGCAGTTACTCGTCGGGGGTTCGAGGCGAGCAGTACTTC
cdr3_length: 13; d_call: NA; v_call: TRBV6-5; j_call: TRBJ2-1; clone_size: few; cdr3_aa: CASRTGIYNEQFF; cdr3_nt: TGTGCCAGCAGAACGGGGATTTACAATGAGCAGTTCTTC
cdr3_length: 17; d_call: TRBD1; v_call: TRBV12-3/TRBV12-4; j_call: TRBJ1-5; clone_size: many; cdr3_aa: CASSKQGARLGNQPQHF; cdr3_nt: TGTGCCAGCAGTAAACAGGGGGCTAGGTTAGGCAATCAGCCCCAGCATTTT
cdr3_length: 18; d_call: TRBD2; v_call: TRBV20-1; j_call: TRBJ2-7; clone_size: NA; cdr3_aa: CSASVTQGTSGRVYEQYF; cdr3_nt: TGCAGTGCTAGTGTTACCCAGGGAACTAGCGGGAGAGTGTACGAGCAGTACTTC
cdr3_length: 13; d_call: NA; v_call: TRBV7-6; j_call: TRBJ2-3; clone_size: NA; cdr3_aa: CASSLAAYRYAYF; cdr3_nt: TGTGCCAGCAGCTTGGCTGCGTACAGATACGCGTATTTT
cdr3_length: 18; d_call: TRBD2; v_call: TRBV20-1; j_call: TRBJ2-1; clone_size: NA; cdr3_aa: CSARPLGLAGGSYNEQFF; cdr3_nt: TGCAGTGCTAGACCCCTGGGGCTAGCGGGAGGGTCCTACAATGAGCAGTTCTTC
cdr3_length: 15; d_call: TRBD1; v_call: TRBV6-2/TRBV6-3; j_call: TRBJ2-7; clone_size: NA; cdr3_aa: CASSLTGVSAYEQYF; cdr3_nt: TGTGCCAGCAGTTTGACAGGGGTTTCCGCCTACGAGCAGTACTTC
cdr3_length: 15; d_call: TRBD2; v_call: TRBV7-3; j_call: TRBJ2-3; clone_size: NA; cdr3_aa: CASSSGSGITDTQYF; cdr3_nt: TGTGCCAGCAGCTCCGGAAGCGGGATCACAGATACGCAGTATTTT
cdr3_length: 15; d_call: NA; v_call: TRBV21-1; j_call: TRBJ2-7; clone_size: NA; cdr3_aa: CASGPRRVSSYEQYF; cdr3_nt: TGTGCCAGCGGTCCTAGGAGGGTGAGCTCCTACGAGCAGTACTTC
cdr3_length: 11; d_call: NA; v_call: TRBV29-1; j_call: TRBJ2-3; clone_size: few; cdr3_aa: CSVDRGDTQYF; cdr3_nt: TGCAGCGTTGATAGGGGAGATACGCAGTATTTT